These T cell receptor beta chains were read from a single sample in a study of T cell responses to AZD1222 COVID-19 vaccine. Here immunoSEQ multiplex PCR was the method, and the copy in TCRdb shows in-frame clones only, minus some. The sample consists of fewer than 200,000 clones, 80% to 95% of them appearing once. The sequencing here drew on peripheral blood, taken 28 days after the second AZD1222 dose. The source is an adult who received the AZD1222 COVID-19 vaccine. Each CDR3 is given with its conserved first and last residue. A D gene is named only where the DNA matches it firmly. Only part of the rows carry a size: once, few, many, or a class if the clone is expanded.

D: TRBD1; size: NA; J: TRBJ1-2; V: TRBV2; length: 14; DNA: TGTGCCAGCCGAGGGGGACAGACTAACTATGGCTACACCTTC; CDR3: CASRGGQTNYGYTF
D: NA; size: once; J: TRBJ2-7; V: TRBV7-8; length: 13; DNA: TGTGCCAGCAGCTTAGGACGGACAGCCGAACCCTTGTTC; CDR3: CASSLGRTAEPLF
D: TRBD1; size: NA; J: TRBJ2-7; V: TRBV5-4; length: 14; DNA: TGTGCCAGCAGCCCGGACAGGGGGTTAATCGAGCAGTACTTC; CDR3: CASSPDRGLIEQYF
D: TRBD2; size: NA; J: TRBJ2-7; V: TRBV14; length: 15; DNA: TGTGCCAGCAGCCCCAGCGGGAGGATCTCCTACGAGCAGTACTTC; CDR3: CASSPSGRISYEQYF
D: NA; size: NA; J: TRBJ1-2; V: TRBV25-1; length: 13; DNA: TGTGCCAGCAGTGAATCCAGGAACTATGGCTACACCTTC; CDR3: CASSESRNYGYTF
D: TRBD1; size: NA; J: TRBJ1-2; V: TRBV19; length: 14; DNA: TGTGCCAGTAGTAACAGGGGGCCTAACTATGGCTACACCTTC; CDR3: CASSNRGPNYGYTF
D: NA; size: NA; J: TRBJ2-2; V: TRBV6-5; length: 14; DNA: TGTGCCAGCAGCCCCCTCGGTGCGGCCGGGGAGCTGTTTTTT; CDR3: CASSPLGAAGELFF
D: NA; size: NA; J: TRBJ1-2; V: TRBV30; length: 10; DNA: TGTGCCTGGAGGACAGTTCGTGACACCTTC; CDR3: CAWRTVRDTF
D: NA; size: NA; J: TRBJ2-3; V: TRBV5-6; length: 16; DNA: TGTGCCAGCAGCTTGAGAGGGGGTCCTGGCACAGATACGCAGTATTTT; CDR3: CASSLRGGPGTDTQYF
D: NA; size: NA; J: TRBJ1-5; V: TRBV6-6; length: 13; DNA: TGTGCCAGCAGTAGAGGGGGGAATCAGCCCCAGCATTTT; CDR3: CASSRGGNQPQHF